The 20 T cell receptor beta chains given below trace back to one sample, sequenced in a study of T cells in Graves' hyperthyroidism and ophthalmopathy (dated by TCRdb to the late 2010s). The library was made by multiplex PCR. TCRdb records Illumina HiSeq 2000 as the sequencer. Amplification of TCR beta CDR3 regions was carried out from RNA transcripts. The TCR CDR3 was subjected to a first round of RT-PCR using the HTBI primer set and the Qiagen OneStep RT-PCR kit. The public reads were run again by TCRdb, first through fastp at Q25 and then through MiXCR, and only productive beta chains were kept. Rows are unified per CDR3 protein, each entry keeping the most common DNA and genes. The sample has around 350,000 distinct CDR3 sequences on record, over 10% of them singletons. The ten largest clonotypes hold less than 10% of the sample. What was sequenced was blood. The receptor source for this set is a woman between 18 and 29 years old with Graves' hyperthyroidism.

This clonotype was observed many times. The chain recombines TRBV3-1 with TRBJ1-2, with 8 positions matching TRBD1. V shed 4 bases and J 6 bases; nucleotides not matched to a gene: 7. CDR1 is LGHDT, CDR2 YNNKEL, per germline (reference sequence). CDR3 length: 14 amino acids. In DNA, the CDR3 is TGTGCCAGCAGCCGACAGGGGATTGGGGATGGCTACACCTTC. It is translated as CASSRQGIGDGYTF.

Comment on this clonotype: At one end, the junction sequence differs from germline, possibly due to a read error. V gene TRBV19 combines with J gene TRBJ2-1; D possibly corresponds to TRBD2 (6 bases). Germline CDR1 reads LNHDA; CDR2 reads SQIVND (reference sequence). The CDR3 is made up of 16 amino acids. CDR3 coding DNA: TGTGCCAGTAGTAAAGGTGGGGACTGGGGGTACAGTGAGCAGTTCTTC. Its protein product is CASSKGGDWGYSEQFF.

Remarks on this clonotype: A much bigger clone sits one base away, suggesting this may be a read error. This CDR3 is CASSPNRGLNERYF. The CDR3 DNA reads as TGTGCCAGCAGCCCGAACAGGGGGCTCAACGAGCGGTACTTC. The genes are TRBV11-1 and TRBJ2-7; 9 bases are a match to TRBD1. Germline values: CDR1 SGHAT, CDR2 FQDESV (reference sequence). CDR3 length: 14 amino acids. Full variable domain (missing parts from reference TRBV11-1 and TRBJ2-7): EAEVAQSPRYKITEKSQAVAFWCDPISGHATLYWYRQILGQGPELLVQFQDESVVDDSQLPKDRFSAERLKGVDSTLKIQPAELGDSAMYLCASSPNRGLNERYFGPGTRLTVT.

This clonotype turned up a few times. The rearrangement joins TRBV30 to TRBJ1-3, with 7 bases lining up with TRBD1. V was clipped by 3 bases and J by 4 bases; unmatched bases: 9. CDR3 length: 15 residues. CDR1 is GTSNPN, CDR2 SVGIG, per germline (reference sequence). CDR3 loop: CAWRPLTGSGNTIYF. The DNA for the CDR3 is TGTGCCTGGAGACCATTGACAGGGTCCGGAAACACCATATATTTT.

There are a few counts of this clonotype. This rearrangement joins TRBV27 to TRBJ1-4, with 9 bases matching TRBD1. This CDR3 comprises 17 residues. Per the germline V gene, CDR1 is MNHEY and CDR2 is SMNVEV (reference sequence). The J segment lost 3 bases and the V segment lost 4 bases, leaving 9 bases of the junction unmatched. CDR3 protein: CASSSLTGGWSNEKLFF. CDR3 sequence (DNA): TGTGCCAGCAGTTCCCTAACAGGGGGCTGGTCTAATGAAAAACTGTTTTTT.

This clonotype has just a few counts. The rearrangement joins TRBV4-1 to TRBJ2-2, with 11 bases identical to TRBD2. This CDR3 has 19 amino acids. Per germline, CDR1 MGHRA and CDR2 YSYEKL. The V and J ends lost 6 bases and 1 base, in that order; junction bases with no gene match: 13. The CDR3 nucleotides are TGCGCCAGCAGACTATCCCCTCTAGCGGGGGGCCTGAACACCGGGGAGCTGTTTTTT. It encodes CASRLSPLAGGLNTGELFF.

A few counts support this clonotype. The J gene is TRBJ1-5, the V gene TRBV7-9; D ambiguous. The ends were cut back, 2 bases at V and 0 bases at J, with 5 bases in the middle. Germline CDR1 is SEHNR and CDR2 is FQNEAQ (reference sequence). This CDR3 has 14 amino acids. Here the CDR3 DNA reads TGTGCCAGCAGCTTAATCGATAGCAATCAGCCCCAGCATTTT. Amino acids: CASSLIDSNQPQHF.

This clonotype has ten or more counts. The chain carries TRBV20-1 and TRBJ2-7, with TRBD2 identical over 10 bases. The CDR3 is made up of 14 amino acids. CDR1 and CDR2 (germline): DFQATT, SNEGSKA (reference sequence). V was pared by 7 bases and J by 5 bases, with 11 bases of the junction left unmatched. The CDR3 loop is CSVTPTSGYDEQYF. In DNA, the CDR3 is TGCAGTGTGACCCCGACTAGCGGGTACGACGAGCAGTACTTC.

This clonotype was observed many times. CDR3 coding DNA: TGTGCCTGGAGTGTTAGGCCGCCAGGAGCCTACTGGTACGGCTACACCTTC. Its protein product is CAWSVRPPGAYWYGYTF. The gene calls are TRBV30 and TRBJ1-2; D is undetermined. Germline V gene data show CDR1 as GTSNPN and CDR2 as SVGIG (reference sequence). This CDR3 has 17 amino acids. Trimming took 0 bases from V and 8 from J, leaving 25 bases between them.

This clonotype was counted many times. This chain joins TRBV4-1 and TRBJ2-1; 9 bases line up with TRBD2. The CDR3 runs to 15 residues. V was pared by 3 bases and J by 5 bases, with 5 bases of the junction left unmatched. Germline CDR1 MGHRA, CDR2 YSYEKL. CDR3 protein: CASSQVAGGDNEQFF. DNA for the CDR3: TGCGCCAGCAGCCAGGTCGCGGGGGGGGACAATGAGCAGTTCTTC.

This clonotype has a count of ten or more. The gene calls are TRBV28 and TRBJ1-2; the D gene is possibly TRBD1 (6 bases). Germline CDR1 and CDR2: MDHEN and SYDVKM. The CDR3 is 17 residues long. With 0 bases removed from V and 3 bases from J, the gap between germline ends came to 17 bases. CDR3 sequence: CASSLWGGGGIDYGYTF. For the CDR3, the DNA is TGTGCCAGCAGTTTATGGGGGGGAGGGGGAATTGACTATGGCTACACCTTC.

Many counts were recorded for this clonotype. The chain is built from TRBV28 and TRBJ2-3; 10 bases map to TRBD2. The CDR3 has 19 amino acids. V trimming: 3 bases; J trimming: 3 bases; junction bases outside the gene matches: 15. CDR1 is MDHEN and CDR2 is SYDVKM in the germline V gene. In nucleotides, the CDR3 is TGTGCCAGCAGTTTCCTCCTGTCCGGGACTAGCGAAGGTACAGATACGCAGTATTTT. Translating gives CASSFLLSGTSEGTDTQYF.

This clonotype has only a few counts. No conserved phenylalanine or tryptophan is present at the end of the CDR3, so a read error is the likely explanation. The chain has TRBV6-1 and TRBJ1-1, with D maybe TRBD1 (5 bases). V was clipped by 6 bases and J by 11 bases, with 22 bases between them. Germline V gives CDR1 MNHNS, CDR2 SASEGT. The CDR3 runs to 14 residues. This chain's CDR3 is CASSDYEEGRVAFL. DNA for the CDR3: TGTGCCAGCAGCGATTACGAGGAGGGGCGGGTGGCTTTCCTT.

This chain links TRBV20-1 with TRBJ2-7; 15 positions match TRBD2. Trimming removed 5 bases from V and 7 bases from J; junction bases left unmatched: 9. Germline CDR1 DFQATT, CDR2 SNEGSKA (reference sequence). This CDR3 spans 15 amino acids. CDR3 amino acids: CSASGGLAGGGEQYF. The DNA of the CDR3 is TGCAGTGCTTCTGGGGGACTAGCGGGGGGCGGGGAGCAGTACTTC.

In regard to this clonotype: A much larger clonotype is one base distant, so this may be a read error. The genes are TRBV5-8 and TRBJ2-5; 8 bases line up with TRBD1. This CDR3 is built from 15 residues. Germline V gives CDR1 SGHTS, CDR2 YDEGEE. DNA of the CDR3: TGTGCCAGCAGCCCCGGGGAGACAGGGGCAGAGTCCCAGTACTTC. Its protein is CASSPGETGAESQYF.

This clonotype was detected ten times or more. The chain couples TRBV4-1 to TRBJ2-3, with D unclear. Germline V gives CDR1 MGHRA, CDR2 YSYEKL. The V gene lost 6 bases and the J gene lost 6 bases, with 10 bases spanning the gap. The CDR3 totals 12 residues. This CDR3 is CASRGYEDTQYF. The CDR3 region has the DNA TGCGCCAGCAGGGGGTATGAGGATACGCAGTATTTT.

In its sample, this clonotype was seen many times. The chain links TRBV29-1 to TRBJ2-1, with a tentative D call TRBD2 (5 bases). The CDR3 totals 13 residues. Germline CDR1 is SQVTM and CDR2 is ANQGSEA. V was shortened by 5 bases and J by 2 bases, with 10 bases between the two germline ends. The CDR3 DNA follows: TGCAGCGTTAGGCGGGCCGCCTACAATGAGCAGTTCTTC. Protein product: CSVRRAAYNEQFF.

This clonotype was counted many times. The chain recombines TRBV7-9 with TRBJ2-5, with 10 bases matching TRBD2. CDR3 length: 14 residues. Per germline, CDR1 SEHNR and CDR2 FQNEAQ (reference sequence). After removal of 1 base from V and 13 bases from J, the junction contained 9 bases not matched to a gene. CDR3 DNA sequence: TGTGCCAGCAGCTTAGGGACTAGCGGAGGCCCAGGGTACTTC. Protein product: CASSLGTSGGPGYF.

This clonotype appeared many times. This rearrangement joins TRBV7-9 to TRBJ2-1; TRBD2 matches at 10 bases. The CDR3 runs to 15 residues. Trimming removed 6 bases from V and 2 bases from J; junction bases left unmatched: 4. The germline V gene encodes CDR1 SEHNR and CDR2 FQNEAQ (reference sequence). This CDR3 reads CASSSSGGAYNEQFF. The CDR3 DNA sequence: TGTGCCAGCAGTTCGAGCGGGGGGGCCTACAATGAGCAGTTCTTC. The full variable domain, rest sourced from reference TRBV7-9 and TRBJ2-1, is DTGVSQNPRHKITKRGQNVTFRCDPISEHNRLYWYRQTLGQGPEFLTYFQNEAQLEKSRLLSDRFSAERPKGSFSTLEIQRTEQGDSAMYLCASSSSGGAYNEQFFGPGTRLTVL.

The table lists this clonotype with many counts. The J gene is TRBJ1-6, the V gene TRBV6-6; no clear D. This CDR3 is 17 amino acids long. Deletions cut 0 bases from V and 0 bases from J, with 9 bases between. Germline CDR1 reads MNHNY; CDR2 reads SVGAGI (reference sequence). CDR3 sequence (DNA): TGTGCCAGCAGTTACTCGTCCTCGAGCTCCTATAATTCACCCCTCCACTTT. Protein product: CASSYSSSSSYNSPLHF.